The 6 T cell receptor beta chains below come from one sample, sequenced in a study of blood T cells in healthy people across ages. Then a second PCR, running about 6 to 12 cycles, was carried out with a sample-barcoded 5' primer and a J-beta primer mix. TCRdb ran MiXCR on the 5' RACE reads and lists one entry per CDR3 protein. The sample lists about 620,000 distinct CDR3 sequences, approximately 52% occurring once. Sample: blood. Every receptor here comes from a woman older than 75 in good health.

The rearrangement joins TRBV6-5 to TRBJ2-7, with a possible D match to TRBD2 (7 bases). V lost 6 bases and J 5 bases, leaving 20 bases between the germline ends. Germline V CDR1 and CDR2: MNHEY, SVGAGI. There are 15 residues in the CDR3. The CDR3 bases are TGTGCCAGCAGACGTGAGGGGGGGCTCGCGAACGAGCAGTACTTC. This gives the protein CASRREGGLANEQYF.

This clonotype was recorded a few times. The chain has TRBV9 and TRBJ1-4; maybe TRBD1 (5 bases). Deletions cut 3 bases from V and 10 bases from J, with 10 bases between. The length of the CDR3 is 12 residues. Germline-derived CDR1 and CDR2 are SGDLS and YYNGEE. The CDR3 DNA is TGTGCCAGCAGCGAGGGTAGGGGAAAACTGTTTTTT. Translating it yields CASSEGRGKLFF.

V and J are TRBV11-1 and TRBJ2-2; the match to TRBD2 covers 9 bases. The CDR3 runs to 17 residues. J lost 6 bases, V lost 2 bases, and 10 bases had no gene match. CDR1 SGHAT and CDR2 FQDESV come from the germline V gene (reference sequence). The CDR3 sequence: CASSLQLAGTGAGELFF. The CDR3 DNA is TGTGCCAGCAGCTTACAGCTAGCGGGGACGGGGGCCGGGGAGCTGTTTTTT. The complete variable domain, with remaining parts taken from reference TRBV11-1 and TRBJ2-2, reads EAEVAQSPRYKITEKSQAVAFWCDPISGHATLYWYRQILGQGPELLVQFQDESVVDDSQLPKDRFSAERLKGVDSTLKIQPAELGDSAMYLCASSLQLAGTGAGELFFGEGSRLTVL.

V usage is TRBV15 and J usage is TRBJ2-3; 7 bases match TRBD1. V lost 5 bases and J lost 3; bases outside the gene matches: 8. The CDR3 has 15 amino acids. The germline V gene has CDR1 LNHNV and CDR2 YYDKDF (reference sequence). The CDR3 reads CATSSNRGATDTQYF. In nucleotides, the CDR3 is TGTGCCACCAGCTCTAACAGGGGTGCGACAGATACGCAGTATTTT.

This chain joins TRBV7-9 and TRBJ2-6; no definite D call. Trimming pared 5 bases from V and 4 bases from J, leaving 9 bases between. The CDR3 is 14 residues long. CDR1 is SEHNR, CDR2 FQNEAQ, per germline (reference sequence). CDR3 residues: CASSPMKGANVLTF. The DNA of the CDR3 is TGTGCCAGCAGCCCCATGAAAGGGGCCAACGTCCTGACTTTC. The entire variable domain, with the rest obtained from reference TRBV7-9 and TRBJ2-6, is as follows: DTGVSQNPRHKITKRGQNVTFRCDPISEHNRLYWYRQTLGQGPEFLTYFQNEAQLEKSRLLSDRFSAERPKGSFSTLEIQRTEQGDSAMYLCASSPMKGANVLTFGAGSRLTVL.

About this clonotype itself: A much larger clone differs from this one at a single base, so this may be a read error. The gene calls are TRBV10-3 and TRBJ1-4; D is perhaps TRBD1 (5 bases). Trimming pared 3 bases from V and 6 bases from J, leaving 23 bases between. This CDR3 spans 18 amino acids. Germline CDR1 ENHRY, CDR2 SYGVKD. The CDR3 nucleotides are TGTGCCATCAGTGATCTGGCAGGACGGCGCCTAGGGGATGAAAAACTGTTTTTT. Translating gives CAISDLAGRRLGDEKLFF.